Given below is one T cell receptor beta chain in context. Being one base from a much bigger clone, this may be a read error. The DNA is left out, because the CDR3 cannot be placed on it with certainty; the CDR3 is given as TCRdb lists it. These data belong to a study of kidney transplant recipient with SARS-CoV-2 infection. From the reads, TCRdb called clonotypes with MiXCR, one entry per CDR3 protein. Of fewer than 250,000 distinct CDR3 sequences in the sample, 29% are singletons; the top ten hold around 6.8%. This sample comprised a blood sample, obtained at baseline and on day 111 from a kidney transplant recipient. This receptor was obtained from a young adult male patient who had COVID-19 and was a kidney transplant recipient. Some T cells may trace back to the graft donor.

The CDR3 here is CAWRAFGTGNSPPHF. The chain combines TRBV30 with TRBJ1-6; TRBD1 reflects the table's D call only, with no check against the DNA. Germline-derived CDR1 and CDR2 are GTSNPN and SVGIG (reference sequence). Both ends counted, the CDR3 spans 15 residues.